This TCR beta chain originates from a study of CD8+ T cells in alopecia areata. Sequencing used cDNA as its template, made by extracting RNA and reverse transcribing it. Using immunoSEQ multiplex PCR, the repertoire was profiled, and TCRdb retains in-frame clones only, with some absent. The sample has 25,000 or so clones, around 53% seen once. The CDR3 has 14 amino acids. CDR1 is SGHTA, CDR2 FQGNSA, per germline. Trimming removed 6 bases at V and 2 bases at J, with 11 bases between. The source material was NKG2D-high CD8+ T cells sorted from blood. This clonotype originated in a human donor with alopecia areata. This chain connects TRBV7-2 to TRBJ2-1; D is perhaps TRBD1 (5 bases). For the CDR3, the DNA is TGTGCCAGCAGTGACAGACACCCCTACAATGAGCAGTTCTTC. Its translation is CASSDRHPYNEQFF.